The clone carrying this T cell receptor beta chain has a handful of counts. What it binds is not known. These data belong to a study of T-cell memory formation after mild COVID-19. Study conclusions and caveats: Several responding clones turned up in pre-infection memory, indicating that cross-reactive memory may have taken part. Mostly located in CM and EM were contracting CD4+ clones, with contracting CD8+ clones located in EMRA.

Libraries for TCRalpha and TCRbeta carried sample barcodes and unique molecular identifiers via 5'RACE. One entry per CDR3 protein, called by TCRdb with MiXCR from the 5' RACE reads. In the table there are 450,000 to 650,000 distinct CDR3 sequences, under 20% of which are singletons. V lost 6 bases and J 5 bases, leaving 13 bases between the germline ends. Per germline, CDR1 DFQATT and CDR2 SNEGSKA (reference sequence). The CDR3 extends over 12 amino acids. This sequence joins TRBV20-1 and TRBJ1-1; D call uncertain. The TCR sequence derives from an adult woman who had mild COVID-19 (a few samples of this study predate the infection). Cell type and time point are not known. Sequenced input: PBMCs or a T cell subset sorted from them (not recorded which). The CDR3 here is CSAGDQGTEAFF. The CDR3, as DNA: TGCAGTGCCGGGGATCAAGGGACTGAAGCTTTCTTT.